A single sample gave rise to the 6 T cell receptor beta chains below, sequenced in a study of OX40 agonist ivuxolimab in advanced cancers. Libraries were prepared by immunoSEQ multiplex PCR; TCRdb keeps only in-frame clonotypes and omits some of them. The sample lists over 85,000 clones; 91% were seen once. The sequencing here drew on CD4+ or CD8+ T cells sorted from blood, taken in a trial of the OX40 agonist ivuxolimab. The receptors shown here come from an adult with an advanced solid tumor such as melanoma, head and neck, liver or kidney cancer.

The chain employs TRBV5-1 and TRBJ2-5, with 7 bases identical to TRBD1. The V and J ends lost 4 bases and 5 bases, in that order; junction bases with no gene match: 5. The CDR3 is 13 residues long. Looked up from germline, CDR1 is SGHRS and CDR2 is YFSETQ. CDR3 sequence reads: CASSTGDQETQYF. The CDR3 DNA reads as TGCGCCAGCAGCACAGGGGATCAGGAGACCCAGTACTTC.

The genes are TRBV19 and TRBJ2-3; 14 nucleotides align to TRBD2. CDR3 length equals 19 residues. Germline CDR1 reads LNHDA; CDR2 reads SQIVND (reference sequence). Trimming at V came to 4 bases and at J to 1 base, leaving 10 bases not matched to a gene. The CDR3 nucleotides read TGTGCCAGTAGTAGACTAGCGGGAGGGATCGTGGGGGGCACAGATACGCAGTATTTT. Its protein is CASSRLAGGIVGGTDTQYF.

This clone was counted once. The V gene is TRBV7-9, the J gene TRBJ2-5, with D tentatively TRBD1 (6 bases). There are 15 residues in the CDR3. Per germline, CDR1 SEHNR and CDR2 FQNEAQ (reference sequence). Trimming took off 5 bases at V and 5 bases at J, with 18 bases between the two ends. The CDR3 bases are TGTGCCAGCAGCCAATCCACAGGGCAACGCGAGACCCAGTACTTC. As protein: CASSQSTGQRETQYF.

This clone was seen just once. The chain combines TRBV7-9 with TRBJ2-7; D is unresolved. V was pared by 5 bases and J by 3 bases, with 5 bases between. CDR3 size: 11 residues. Germline V lookup: CDR1 SEHNR, CDR2 FQNEAQ (reference sequence). CDR3 protein: CASSSVYEQYF. Here the CDR3 DNA reads TGTGCCAGCAGCAGCGTCTACGAGCAGTACTTC.

Details on this clone: The identical CDR3 is also encoded by other nucleotide sequences in the sample. This chain uses TRBV7-2 with TRBJ1-1, with D perhaps TRBD1 (6 bases). CDR3 size: 13 residues. Germline CDR1 reads SGHTA; CDR2 reads FQGNSA. V shed 4 bases and J shed 1 base, with 7 bases lying between them. The CDR3 loop is CASSSRGNTEAFF. The CDR3 DNA sequence: TGTGCCAGCAGCTCCAGGGGGAACACTGAAGCTTTCTTT.

The rearrangement uses TRBV27 and TRBJ1-5; D may be TRBD1 (5 bases). Trimming cost V 5 bases and J 3 bases, with 11 bases left between them. The CDR3 has 14 residues. From germline, CDR1 is MNHEY and CDR2 SMNVEV (reference sequence). The CDR3, as DNA: TGTGCCAGCAGTCCCGGGGGGATCAATCAGCCCCAGCATTTT. Encoded protein: CASSPGGINQPQHF.